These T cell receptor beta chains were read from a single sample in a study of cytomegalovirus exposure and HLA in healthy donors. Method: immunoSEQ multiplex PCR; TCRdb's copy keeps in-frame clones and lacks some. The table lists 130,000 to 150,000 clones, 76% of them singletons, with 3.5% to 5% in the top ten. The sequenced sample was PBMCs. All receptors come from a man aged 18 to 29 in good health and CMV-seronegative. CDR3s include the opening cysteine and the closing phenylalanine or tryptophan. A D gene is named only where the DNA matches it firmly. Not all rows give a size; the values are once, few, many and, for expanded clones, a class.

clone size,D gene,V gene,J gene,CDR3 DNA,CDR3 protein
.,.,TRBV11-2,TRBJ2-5,TGTGCCAGCAGCTTTCGGTCCGGGAATGGAGAGACCCAGTACTTC,CASSFRSGNGETQYF
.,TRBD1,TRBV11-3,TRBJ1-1,TGTGCCAGCAGCACAGGACAGGGACACACCCTAAACACTGAAGCTTTCTTT,CASSTGQGHTLNTEAFF
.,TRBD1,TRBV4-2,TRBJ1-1,TGTGCCAGCAGCCAAGACAGTACAGGGGTAACTGAAGCTTTCTTT,CASSQDSTGVTEAFF
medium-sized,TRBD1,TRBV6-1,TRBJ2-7,TGTGCCAGCAGTGAGGGGGACAGGGGATACTACGAGCAGTACTTC,CASSEGDRGYYEQYF
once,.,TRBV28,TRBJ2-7,TGTGCCAGCAGTTTACCCGGCTACGAGCAGTACTTC,CASSLPGYEQYF
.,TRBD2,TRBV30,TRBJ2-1,TGTGCCTGGATTCCTTACGGGAGGAGTCTAGGGTTGCAGTTCTTC,CAWIPYGRSLGLQFF
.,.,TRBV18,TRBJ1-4,TGTGCCAGCTCACCTGACTACAGTGCAACTAATGAAAAACTGTTTTTT,CASSPDYSATNEKLFF
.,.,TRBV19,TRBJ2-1,TGTGCCAGTAGTATTTCTTTCTCCTACAATGAGCAGTTCTTC,CASSISFSYNEQFF
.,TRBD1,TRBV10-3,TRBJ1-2,TGTGCCATCAGCGTACAGGGGGGAGATAGCTACACCTTC,CAISVQGGDSYTF
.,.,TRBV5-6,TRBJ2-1,TGTGCCAGCAGCCCAACCAGCAATGAGCAGTTCTTC,CASSPTSNEQFF
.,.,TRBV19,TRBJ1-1,TGTGCCAGTAGTCCGGGAACGAACACTGAAGCTTTCTTT,CASSPGTNTEAFF
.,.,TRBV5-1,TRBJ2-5,TGCGCCAGCAGCTTGGAGACAGTACAAGAGACCCAGTACTTC,CASSLETVQETQYF
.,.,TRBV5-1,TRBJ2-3,TGCGCCAGCAGCTTAAGGGGACTTAACACAGATACGCAGTATTTT,CASSLRGLNTDTQYF
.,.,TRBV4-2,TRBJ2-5,TGTGCCAGCAGCCCTATCAGGGGGGCAGGGGAGACCCAGTACTTC,CASSPIRGAGETQYF
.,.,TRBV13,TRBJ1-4,TGTGCCAGCAGCTTAGGCCTGGAGGAAAAACTGTTTTTT,CASSLGLEEKLFF
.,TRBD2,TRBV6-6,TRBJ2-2,TGTGCCAGCAGCCCCCAGAGGGCGGGGGGTTCCGGGGAGCTGTTTTTT,CASSPQRAGGSGELFF
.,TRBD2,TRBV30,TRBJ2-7,TGTGCCTGGACCCGCTCAGGTTGGGCGGGGGGGCACGAGCAGTACTTC,CAWTRSGWAGGHEQYF
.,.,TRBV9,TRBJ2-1,TGTGCCAGCAGCGTAGTATCGGGGAACTCCTACAATGAGCAGTTCTTC,CASSVVSGNSYNEQFF
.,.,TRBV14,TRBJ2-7,TGTGCCAGCAGCCAAGCCCTCGGGTCAGAGCAGTACTTC,CASSQALGSEQYF
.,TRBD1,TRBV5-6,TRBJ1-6,TGTGCCAGCAGACGGGACAGAGAGGGTGATTCGTCACCCCTCCACTTT,CASRRDREGDSSPLHF
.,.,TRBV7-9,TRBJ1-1,TGTGCCAGCAGCTCTAGCGGGGGTGAAGCTTTCTTT,CASSSSGGEAFF
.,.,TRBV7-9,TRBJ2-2,TGTGCCAGTAACCCCTGGCGGGAGAACACCGGGGAGCTGTTTTTT,CASNPWRENTGELFF
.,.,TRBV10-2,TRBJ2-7,TGCGCCAGCAGTGAGTCGAGACTAGAACGCTGGGAGCAGTACTTC,CASSESRLERWEQYF
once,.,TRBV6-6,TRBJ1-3,TGTGCCAGCAGTTACTCGGAGGTAATCTCTGGAAACACCATATATTTT,CASSYSEVISGNTIYF
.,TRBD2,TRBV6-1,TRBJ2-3,TGTGCCAGCAGTGATTCGCGGGAGGACTACACAGATACGCAGTATTTT,CASSDSREDYTDTQYF
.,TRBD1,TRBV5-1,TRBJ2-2,TGCGCCAGCAGCTTGGGACAGGGTTTTATCGGGGAGCTGTTTTTT,CASSLGQGFIGELFF
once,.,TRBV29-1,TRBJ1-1,TGCAGCGGAGTCGCGGGGGGTTCCACTGAAGCTTTCTTT,CSGVAGGSTEAFF
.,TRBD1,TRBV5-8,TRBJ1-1,TGTGCCAGCAGCGGGGGACAGGCGGTCTATGAAGCTTTCTTT,CASSGGQAVYEAFF
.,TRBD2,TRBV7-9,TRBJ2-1,TGTGCCAGCAGCTTTGGCCCGGCTAGCGGGAGCTCCTACAATGAGCAGTTCTTC,CASSFGPASGSSYNEQFF
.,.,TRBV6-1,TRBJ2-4,TGTGCCAGCAGTGAAGGTTCTACAGCCAAAAACATTCAGTACTTC,CASSEGSTAKNIQYF
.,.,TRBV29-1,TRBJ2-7,TGCAGCGTTGCCCTCACGGACAGAATCTACGAGCAGTACTTC,CSVALTDRIYEQYF
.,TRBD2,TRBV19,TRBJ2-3,TGTGCCAGTAGTCTGGGGACTAGCGGTAGCACAGATACGCAGTATTTT,CASSLGTSGSTDTQYF
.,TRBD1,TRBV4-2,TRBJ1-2,TGTGCCAGCAGCCAAGATCCCATGACAGGGATGGGTGGCTACACCTTC,CASSQDPMTGMGGYTF
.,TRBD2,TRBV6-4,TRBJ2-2,TGTGCCAGCAGTGACTCTAGCGGGGGGGCGAACACCGGGGAGCTGTTTTTT,CASSDSSGGANTGELFF
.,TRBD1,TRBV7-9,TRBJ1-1,TGTGCCAGCAGCCCGATGGGCGGGACAGGGGGCGTGTGGACTGAAGCTTTCTTT,CASSPMGGTGGVWTEAFF
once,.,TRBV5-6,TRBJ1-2,TGTGCCAGCAGCTTGGAGTCGGCAGGCTATACCTATGGCTACACCTTC,CASSLESAGYTYGYTF
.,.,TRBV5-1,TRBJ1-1,TGCGCCAGCAGCTATGAGAGCAACACTGAAGCTTTCTTT,CASSYESNTEAFF
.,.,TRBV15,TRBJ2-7,TGTGCCACCAGCAGAGATCACGGCGGCACCGACTACGAGCAGTACTTC,CATSRDHGGTDYEQYF
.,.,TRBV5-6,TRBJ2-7,TGTGCCAGCAGCTTGGTGCCGGGGTCGGGCGAGCAGTACTTC,CASSLVPGSGEQYF
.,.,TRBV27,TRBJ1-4,TGTGCCAGCAAACAGGGCTGGGCTAATGAAAAACTGTTTTTT,CASKQGWANEKLFF
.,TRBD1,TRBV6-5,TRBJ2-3,TGTGCCAGCAGTTACGGGACAGGGGGCATTCTGGATACGCAGTATTTT,CASSYGTGGILDTQYF
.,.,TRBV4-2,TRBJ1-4,TGTGCCAGCAGCGGCCCACAGGGTCCATTTGAAAAACTGTTTTTT,CASSGPQGPFEKLFF
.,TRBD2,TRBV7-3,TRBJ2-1,TGTGCCAGCAGCAGATCCGGGACTAGCCTTTACAATGAGCAGTTCTTC,CASSRSGTSLYNEQFF
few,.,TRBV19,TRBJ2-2,TGTGCCAGTAGCCCCCGGCGGGGAACGAACACCGGGGAGCTGTTTTTT,CASSPRRGTNTGELFF
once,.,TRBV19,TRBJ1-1,TGTGCCAGTAGCCAAAGGGTAGCGGACACTGAAGCTTTCTTT,CASSQRVADTEAFF
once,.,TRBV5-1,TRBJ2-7,TGCGCCAGCAGCTTGGAAAGGGGGACATACGAGCAGTACTTC,CASSLERGTYEQYF
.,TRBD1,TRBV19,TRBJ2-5,TGTGCCAGTAGTCCACGGACAGGGTTGGAGACCCAGTACTTC,CASSPRTGLETQYF
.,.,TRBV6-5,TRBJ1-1,TGTGCCAGCAACAAAGACAGGATGAACACTGAAGCTTTCTTT,CASNKDRMNTEAFF
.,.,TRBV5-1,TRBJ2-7,TGCGCCAGCAGCAAGCACGAATCCTACGAGCAGTACTTC,CASSKHESYEQYF